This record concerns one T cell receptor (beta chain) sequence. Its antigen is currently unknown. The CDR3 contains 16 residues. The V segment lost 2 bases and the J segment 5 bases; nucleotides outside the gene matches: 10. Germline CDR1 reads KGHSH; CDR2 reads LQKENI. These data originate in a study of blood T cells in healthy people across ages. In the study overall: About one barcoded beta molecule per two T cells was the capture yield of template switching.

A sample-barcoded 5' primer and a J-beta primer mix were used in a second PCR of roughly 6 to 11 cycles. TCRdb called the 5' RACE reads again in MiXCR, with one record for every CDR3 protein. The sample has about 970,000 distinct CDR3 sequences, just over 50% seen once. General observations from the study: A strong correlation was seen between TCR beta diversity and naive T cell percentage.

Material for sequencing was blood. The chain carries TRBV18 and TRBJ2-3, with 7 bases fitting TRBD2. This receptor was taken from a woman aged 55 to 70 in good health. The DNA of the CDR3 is TGTGCCAGCTCACCAAGGCGGGCGGGAGCCGGAGATACGCAGTATTTT. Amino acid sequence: CASSPRRAGAGDTQYF.